This TCR beta chain derives from a study of blood T cell repertoires in COVID-19. In germline, CDR1 is SGDLS, CDR2 YYNGEE. CDR3 length equals 17 residues. V gave up 0 bases and J gave up 3 bases; unmatched junction bases: 2. Cohort 3 recovered donors had two negative PCRs, clearance, or symptom resolution. Assay used: immunoSEQ multiplex PCR; TCRdb lists only in-frame clones, some missing. The sample lists hundreds of thousands of clones; 85% to 90% were seen once. Sequenced: PBMCs or T cells enriched from blood (not recorded which). J is TRBJ2-1 and V is TRBV9, with TRBD2 matching over 14 bases. The clonotype was recovered from a young man who had recovered from COVID-19. As DNA, the CDR3 is TGTGCCAGCAGCGTAGGGGGGACTAGCGGGAGCTACAATGAGCAGTTCTTC. Protein sequence: CASSVGGTSGSYNEQFF.